The T cell receptor beta chain under discussion was sequenced for a study of cytomegalovirus exposure and HLA in healthy donors. Concerning this clone itself: The antigen remains unidentified.

This CDR3 is 15 amino acids long. V lost 5 bases and J lost 2, with 16 bases in between. CDR1 SGHNT and CDR2 YYREEE come from the germline V gene (reference sequence). The primer mix had 60 Vbeta and 13 Jbeta primers. TCRdb's table, derived via immunoSEQ multiplex PCR, lists solely in-frame clones and lacks some. This table holds about 190,000 clones, over 80% found once. Study-level findings and limits: An analysis that was carried out later associated some 17,000 TCR beta sequences with HLA alleles at 0.05 false discovery rate. Using the classifier, cytomegalovirus status was reportedly diagnosed with high specificity and sensitivity. Some V segments, including TRBV6-2 and TRBV6-3, were excluded as indistinguishable.

This receptor was taken from a man younger than 45 in good health and CMV-seronegative. The sample taken for sequencing was PBMCs. V is TRBV5-4 and J is TRBJ2-5; D unclear. The CDR3 bases are TGTGCCAGCAGAAACTGGCGCGGATTTCAAGAGACCCAGTACTTC. The encoded protein is CASRNWRGFQETQYF.